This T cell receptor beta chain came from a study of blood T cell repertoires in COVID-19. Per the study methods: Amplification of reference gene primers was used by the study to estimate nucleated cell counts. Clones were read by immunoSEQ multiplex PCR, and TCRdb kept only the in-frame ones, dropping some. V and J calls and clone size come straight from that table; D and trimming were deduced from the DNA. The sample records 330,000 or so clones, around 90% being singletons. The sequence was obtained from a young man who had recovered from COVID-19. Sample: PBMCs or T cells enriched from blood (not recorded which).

DNA for the CDR3: TGTGCCAGCAGTTCGTTAGCTAACTATGGCTACACCTTC. Translated: CASSSLANYGYTF. V usage is TRBV27 and J usage is TRBJ1-2; no clear D gene. CDR3 length equals 13 residues. Trimming left V 4 bases short and J 0 bases short, with 6 bases between. CDR1 and CDR2 from the germline V gene are MNHEY and SMNVEV (reference sequence).